These 6 T cell receptor beta chains were all obtained from the same sample, sequenced in a study of T cells in Graves' hyperthyroidism and ophthalmopathy. There were TCR beta CDR3 regions amplified from RNA transcripts. HTBI primers were employed in a first-round RT-PCR of the TCR CDR3. TCRdb redid the calling of the multiplex PCR reads with MiXCR, one entry per CDR3 protein. The sample contains fewer than 400,000 distinct CDR3 sequences, roughly 13% of which appear only once. Sequencing input: blood. The receptor set was obtained from a man aged 50 to 60 with Graves' ophthalmopathy.

Many counts were recorded for this clonotype. V gene TRBV28 combines with J gene TRBJ1-1, with no clear D. V was shortened by 10 bases and J by 3 bases, with 9 bases between the two germline ends. The length of the CDR3 is 11 residues. Germline V gene lookup returns CDR1 MDHEN and CDR2 SYDVKM. The CDR3 sequence: CATYSDTEAFF. DNA of the CDR3: TGTGCCACCTATTCGGACACTGAAGCTTTCTTT.

This clonotype turned up a few times. This sequence joins TRBV11-2 and TRBJ2-3; 10 bases line up with TRBD2. CDR3 length: 16 amino acids. J was trimmed by 7 bases and V by 7 bases; bases with no gene match: 14. Germline lookup yields CDR1 SGHAT and CDR2 FQNNGV. DNA of the CDR3: TGTGCCAGCACCCCCTTCCCTAGCGGGAGTGGAAATACGCAGTATTTT. Translation gives CASTPFPSGSGNTQYF. Together with reference TRBV11-2 and TRBJ2-3, the CDR3 gives the full variable domain: EAGVAQSPRYKIIEKRQSVAFWCNPISGHATLYWYQQILGQGPKLLIQFQNNGVVDDSQLPKDRFSAERLKGVDSTLKIQPAKLEDSAVYLCASTPFPSGSGNTQYFGPGTRLTVL.

The chain has TRBV2 and TRBJ1-3; no clear D gene. The V gene lost 7 bases and the J gene lost 4 bases, with 5 bases spanning the gap. CDR1 and CDR2 from the germline V gene are SNHLY and FYNNEI. The CDR3 has 11 amino acids. The CDR3 reads CASNLGNTIYF. In DNA, the CDR3 is TGTGCCAGCAATCTAGGAAACACCATATATTTT.

This clonotype has a count of ten or more. This sequence joins TRBV7-8 and TRBJ2-3, with TRBD2 as a possible D gene (6 bases). V was trimmed by 0 bases and J by 7 bases, leaving 14 bases between them. The CDR3 is made up of 15 amino acids. Per germline, CDR1 SGHVS and CDR2 FQNEAQ. CDR3 bases: TGTGCCAGCAGCTTAGCGGGAGGAGCAAAAAATACGCAGTATTTT. Its translation: CASSLAGGAKNTQYF.

This clonotype has a count of ten or more. This chain's CDR3 is CASSLFRSSYEQYF. CDR3 DNA: TGTGCCAGCAGCTTATTTAGAAGCTCCTACGAGCAGTACTTC. The chain recombines TRBV11-3 with TRBJ2-7; D is uncertain. V gave up 2 bases and J gave up 0 bases, with 8 bases separating them. CDR1 is SGHNT and CDR2 is YENEEA in the germline V gene. The CDR3 is 14 residues long.

This clonotype occurred many times. The V and J genes are TRBV2 and TRBJ1-6; 7 bases line up with TRBD1. Germline CDR1 is SNHLY and CDR2 is FYNNEI. Germline trimming cut 5 bases from V and 0 bases from J; bases unmatched to any gene: 4. This CDR3 region has 16 residues. This chain's CDR3 is CASSSGGSSYNSPLHF. CDR3 DNA sequence: TGTGCCAGCAGTTCAGGGGGTAGCTCCTATAATTCACCCCTCCACTTT.